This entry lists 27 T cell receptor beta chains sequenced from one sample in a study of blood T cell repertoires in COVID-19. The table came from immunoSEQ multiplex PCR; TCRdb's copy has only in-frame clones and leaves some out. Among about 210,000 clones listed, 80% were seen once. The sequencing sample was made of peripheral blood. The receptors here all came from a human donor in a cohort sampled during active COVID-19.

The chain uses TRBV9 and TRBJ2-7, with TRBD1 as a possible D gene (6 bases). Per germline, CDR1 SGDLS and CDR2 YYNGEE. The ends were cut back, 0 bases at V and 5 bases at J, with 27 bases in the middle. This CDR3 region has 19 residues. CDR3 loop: CASSVGGQGPDWIKDEQYF. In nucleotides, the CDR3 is TGTGCCAGCAGCGTAGGAGGTCAGGGGCCTGACTGGATCAAAGACGAGCAGTACTTC.

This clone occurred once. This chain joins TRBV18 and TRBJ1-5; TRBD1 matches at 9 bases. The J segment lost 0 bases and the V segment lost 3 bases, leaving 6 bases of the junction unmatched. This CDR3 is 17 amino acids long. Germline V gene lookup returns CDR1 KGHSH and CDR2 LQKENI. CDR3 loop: CASSPGDRALSNQPQHF. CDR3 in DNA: TGTGCCAGCTCACCCGGGGACAGGGCGCTTAGCAATCAGCCCCAGCATTTT.

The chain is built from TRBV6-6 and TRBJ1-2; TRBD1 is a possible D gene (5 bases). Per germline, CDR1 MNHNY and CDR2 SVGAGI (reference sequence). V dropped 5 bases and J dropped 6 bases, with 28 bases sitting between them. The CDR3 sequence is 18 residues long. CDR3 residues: CASSPRIGVGKGVDGYTF. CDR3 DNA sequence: TGTGCCAGCAGTCCAAGGATTGGGGTGGGGAAAGGGGTGGATGGCTACACCTTC.

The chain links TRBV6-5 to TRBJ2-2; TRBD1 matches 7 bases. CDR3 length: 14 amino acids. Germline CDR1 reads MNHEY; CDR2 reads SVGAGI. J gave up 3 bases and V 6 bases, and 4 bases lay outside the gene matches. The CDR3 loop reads CASSPGGDTGELFF. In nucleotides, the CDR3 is TGTGCCAGCAGCCCAGGGGGAGACACCGGGGAGCTGTTTTTT.

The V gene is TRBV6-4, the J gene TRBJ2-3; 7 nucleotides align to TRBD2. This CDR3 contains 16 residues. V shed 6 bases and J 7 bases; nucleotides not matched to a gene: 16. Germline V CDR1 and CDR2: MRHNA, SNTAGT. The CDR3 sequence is CASSPLNRREINTQYF. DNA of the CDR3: TGTGCCAGCAGCCCCTTAAATCGGCGGGAGATAAATACGCAGTATTTT.

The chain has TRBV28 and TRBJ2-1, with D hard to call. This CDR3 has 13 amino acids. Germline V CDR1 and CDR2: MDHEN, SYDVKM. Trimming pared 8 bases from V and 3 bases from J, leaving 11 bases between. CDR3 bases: TGTGCCAGCCTTTCGGTTCTCTACAATGAGCAGTTCTTC. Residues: CASLSVLYNEQFF. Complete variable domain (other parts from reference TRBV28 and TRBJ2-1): DVKVTQSSRYLVKRTGEKVFLECVQDMDHENMFWYRQDPGLGLRLIYFSYDVKMKEKGDIPEGYSVSREKKERFSLILESASTNQTSMYLCASLSVLYNEQFFGPGTRLTVL.

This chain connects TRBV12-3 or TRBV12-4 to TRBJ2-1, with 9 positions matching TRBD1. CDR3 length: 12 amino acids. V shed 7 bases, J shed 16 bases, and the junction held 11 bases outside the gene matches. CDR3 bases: TGTGCCAGCACCCCCTTGGACAGGGGATTTTTCTTC. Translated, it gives CASTPLDRGFFF.

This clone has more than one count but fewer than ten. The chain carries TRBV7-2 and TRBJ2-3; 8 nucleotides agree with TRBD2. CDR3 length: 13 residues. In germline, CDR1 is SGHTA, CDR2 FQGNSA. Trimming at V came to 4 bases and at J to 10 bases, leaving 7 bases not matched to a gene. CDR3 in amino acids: CASSSRVREAQYF. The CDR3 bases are TGTGCCAGCAGCTCTCGAGTGCGGGAGGCGCAGTATTTT.

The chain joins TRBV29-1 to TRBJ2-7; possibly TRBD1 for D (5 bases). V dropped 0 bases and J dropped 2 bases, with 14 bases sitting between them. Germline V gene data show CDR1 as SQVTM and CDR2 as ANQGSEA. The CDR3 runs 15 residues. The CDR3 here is CSVEDRQGKAYEQYF. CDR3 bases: TGCAGCGTTGAAGATCGGCAGGGTAAGGCCTACGAGCAGTACTTC.

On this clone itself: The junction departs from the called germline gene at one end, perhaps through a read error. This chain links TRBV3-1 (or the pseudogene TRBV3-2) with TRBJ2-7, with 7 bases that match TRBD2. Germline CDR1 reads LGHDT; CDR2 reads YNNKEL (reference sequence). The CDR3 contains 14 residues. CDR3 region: CASSQLTSSHEQYF. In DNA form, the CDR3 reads TGTGCCAGCAGCCAACTGACTAGCTCCCACGAGCAGTACTTC.

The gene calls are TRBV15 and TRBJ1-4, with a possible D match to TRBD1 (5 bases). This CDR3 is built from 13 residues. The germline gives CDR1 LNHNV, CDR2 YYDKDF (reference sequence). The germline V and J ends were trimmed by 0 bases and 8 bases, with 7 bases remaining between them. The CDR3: CATSRDRGEKLFF. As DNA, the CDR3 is TGTGCCACCAGCAGAGATCGGGGGGAAAAACTGTTTTTT.

The CDR3: CASSSPQTGLDTQYF. CDR3 nucleotide sequence: TGTGCCAGCAGCTCCCCTCAGACAGGGTTAGATACGCAGTATTTT. The chain employs TRBV5-4 and TRBJ2-3; 7 bases are a match to TRBD1. This CDR3 region has 15 residues. Germline CDR1 and CDR2: SGHNT and YYREEE (reference sequence). V lost 3 bases to trimming and J lost 5 bases; unmatched junction nucleotides: 9.

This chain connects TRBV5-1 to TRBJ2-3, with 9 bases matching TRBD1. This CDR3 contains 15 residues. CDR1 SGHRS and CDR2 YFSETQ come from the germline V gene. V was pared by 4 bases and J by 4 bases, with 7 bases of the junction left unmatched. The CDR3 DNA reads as TGCGCCAGCAGCCAGGGACAGGGTGAATCAGATACGCAGTATTTT. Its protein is CASSQGQGESDTQYF.

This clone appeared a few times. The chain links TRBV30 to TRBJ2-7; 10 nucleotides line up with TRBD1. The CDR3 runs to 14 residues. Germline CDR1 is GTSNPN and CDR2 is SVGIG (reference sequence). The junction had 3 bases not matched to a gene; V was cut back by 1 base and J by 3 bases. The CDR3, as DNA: TGTGCCTGGAGTGGGACAGGGGGGTACTACGAGCAGTACTTC. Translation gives CAWSGTGGYYEQYF.

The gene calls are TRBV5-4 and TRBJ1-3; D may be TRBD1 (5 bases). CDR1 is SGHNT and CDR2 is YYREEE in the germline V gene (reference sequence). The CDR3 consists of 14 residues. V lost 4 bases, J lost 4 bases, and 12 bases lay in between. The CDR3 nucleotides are TGTGCCAGCAGCCAGGACACTGGAGGAAACACCATATATTTT. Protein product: CASSQDTGGNTIYF.

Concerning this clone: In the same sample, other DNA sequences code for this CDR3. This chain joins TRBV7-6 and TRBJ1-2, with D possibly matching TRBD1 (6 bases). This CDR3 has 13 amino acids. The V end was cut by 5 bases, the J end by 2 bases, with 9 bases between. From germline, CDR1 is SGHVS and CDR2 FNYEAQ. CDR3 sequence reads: CASSPTGNYGYTF. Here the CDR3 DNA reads TGTGCCAGCAGCCCCACAGGGAACTATGGCTACACCTTC.

The CDR3 bases are TGTGCCAGCAGTGATCCCCATAGGGGGACAAATCAGCCCCAGCATTTT. Its translation is CASSDPHRGTNQPQHF. This rearrangement joins TRBV2 to TRBJ1-5, with a weak D call TRBD1 (6 bases). CDR1 and CDR2 (germline): SNHLY, FYNNEI. Trimming shortened V by 3 bases and J by 4 bases, and 16 bases separated the two germline ends. The CDR3 extends over 16 amino acids.

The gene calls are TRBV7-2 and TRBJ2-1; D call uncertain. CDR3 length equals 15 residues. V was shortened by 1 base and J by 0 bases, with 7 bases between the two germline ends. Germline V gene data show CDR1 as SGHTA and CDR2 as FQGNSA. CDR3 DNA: TGTGCCAGCAGCTTAGACAGTAGCTCCTACAATGAGCAGTTCTTC. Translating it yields CASSLDSSSYNEQFF. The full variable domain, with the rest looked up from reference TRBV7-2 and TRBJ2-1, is GAGVSQSPSNKVTEKGKDVELRCDPISGHTALYWYRQSLGQGLEFLIYFQGNSAPDKSGLPSDRFSAERTGGSVSTLTIQRTQQEDSAVYLCASSLDSSSYNEQFFGPGTRLTVL.

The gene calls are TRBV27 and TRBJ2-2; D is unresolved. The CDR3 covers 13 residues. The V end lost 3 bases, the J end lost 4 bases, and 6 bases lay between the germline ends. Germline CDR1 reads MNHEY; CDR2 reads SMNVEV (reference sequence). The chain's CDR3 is CASSFPRTGELFF. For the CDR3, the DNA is TGTGCCAGCAGTTTCCCTCGCACCGGGGAGCTGTTTTTT.

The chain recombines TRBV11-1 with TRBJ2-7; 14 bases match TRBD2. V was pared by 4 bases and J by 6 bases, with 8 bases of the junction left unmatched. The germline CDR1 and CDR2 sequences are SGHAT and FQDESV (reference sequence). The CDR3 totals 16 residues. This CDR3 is CASSSGLAGARSEQYF. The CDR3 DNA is TGTGCCAGCAGCTCGGGACTAGCGGGAGCCCGGAGCGAGCAGTACTTC.

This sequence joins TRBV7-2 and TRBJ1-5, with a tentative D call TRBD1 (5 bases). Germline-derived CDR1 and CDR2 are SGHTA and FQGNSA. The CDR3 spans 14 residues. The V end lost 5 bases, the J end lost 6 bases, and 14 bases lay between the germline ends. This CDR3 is CASSPGRVGQPQHF. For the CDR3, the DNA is TGTGCCAGCAGCCCTGGCAGGGTTGGTCAGCCCCAGCATTTT.

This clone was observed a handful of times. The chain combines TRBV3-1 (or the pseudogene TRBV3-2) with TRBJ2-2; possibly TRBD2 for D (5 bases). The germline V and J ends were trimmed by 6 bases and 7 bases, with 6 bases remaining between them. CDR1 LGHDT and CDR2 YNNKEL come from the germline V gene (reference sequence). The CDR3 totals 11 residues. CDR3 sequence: CASRGGGELFF. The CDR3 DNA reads TGTGCCAGCAGAGGAGGCGGGGAGCTGTTTTTT.

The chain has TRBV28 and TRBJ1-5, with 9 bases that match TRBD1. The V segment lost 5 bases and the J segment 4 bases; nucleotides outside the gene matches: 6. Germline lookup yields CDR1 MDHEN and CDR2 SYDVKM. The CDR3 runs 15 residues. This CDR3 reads CASSHVDRGNQPQHF. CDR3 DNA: TGTGCCAGCAGTCACGTTGACAGGGGGAATCAGCCCCAGCATTTT.

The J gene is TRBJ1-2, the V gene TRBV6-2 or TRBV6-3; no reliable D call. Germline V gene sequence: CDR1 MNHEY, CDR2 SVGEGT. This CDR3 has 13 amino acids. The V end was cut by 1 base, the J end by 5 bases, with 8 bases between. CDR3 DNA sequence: TGTGCCAGCAGTTACTGGGCCCGATATGGCTACACCTTC. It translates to CASSYWARYGYTF.

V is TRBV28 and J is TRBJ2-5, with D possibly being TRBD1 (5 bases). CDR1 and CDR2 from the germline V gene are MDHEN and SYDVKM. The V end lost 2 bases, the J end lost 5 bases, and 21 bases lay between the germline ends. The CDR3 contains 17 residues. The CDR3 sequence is CASSLLKGAEFRETQYF. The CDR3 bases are TGTGCCAGCAGTTTACTAAAAGGGGCCGAATTTAGGGAGACCCAGTACTTC.

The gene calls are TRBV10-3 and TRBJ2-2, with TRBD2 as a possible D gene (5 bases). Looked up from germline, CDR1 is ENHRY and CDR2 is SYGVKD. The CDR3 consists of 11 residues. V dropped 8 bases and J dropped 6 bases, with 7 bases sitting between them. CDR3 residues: CAIGRAGELFF. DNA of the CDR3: TGTGCCATCGGGAGAGCCGGGGAGCTGTTTTTT.

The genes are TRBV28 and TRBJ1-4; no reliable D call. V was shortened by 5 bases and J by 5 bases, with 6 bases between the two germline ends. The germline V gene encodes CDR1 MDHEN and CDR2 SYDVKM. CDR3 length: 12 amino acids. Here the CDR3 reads CASSPFNEKLFF. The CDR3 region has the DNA TGTGCCAGCAGTCCATTCAATGAAAAACTGTTTTTT.